These 25 T cell receptor beta chains originate from one sample sequenced in a study of CD8 T cells in ankylosing spondylitis. Findings and limits, study-wide: Blood from ankylosing spondylitis patients appeared to carry a characteristic roughly 8-variant TCR beta motif.

These receptors lack a known antigen. Each CDR3 protein gets one entry after TCRdb re-called the 5' RACE reads with MiXCR. The data contain over 400,000 distinct CDR3 sequences, around 26% of them singletons. The specimen was blood, either unsorted or a sorted T cell fraction (not recorded which). The source of these receptors is a male donor with ankylosing spondylitis.

This clonotype was seen more than once but under ten times. V gene TRBV5-1 combines with J gene TRBJ2-1, with 7 bases fitting TRBD2. Germline V gene sequence: CDR1 SGHRS, CDR2 YFSETQ. The length of the CDR3 is 15 residues. V lost 2 bases to trimming and J lost 8 bases; unmatched junction nucleotides: 10. CDR3 sequence: CASSLLPLGGYEQFF. The DNA for the CDR3 is TGCGCCAGCAGCTTACTCCCTTTGGGGGGGTATGAGCAGTTCTTC. Full variable domain (outside the CDR3, taken from reference TRBV5-1 and TRBJ2-1): KAGVTQTPRYLIKTRGQQVTLSCSPISGHRSVSWYQQTPGQGLQFLFEYFSETQRNKGNFPGRFSGRQFSNSRSEMNVSTLELGDSALYLCASSLLPLGGYEQFFGPGTRLTVL.

This chain uses TRBV30 with TRBJ1-2; D not certain. The CDR3 contains 11 residues. Trimming shortened V by 3 bases and J by 5 bases, and 7 bases separated the two germline ends. CDR1 and CDR2 (germline): GTSNPN, SVGIG (reference sequence). The CDR3 reads CAWSISYGYTF. The CDR3 region has the DNA TGTGCCTGGAGCATCTCTTATGGCTACACCTTC.

This clonotype has a handful of counts. The DNA of the CDR3 is TGTGCCATCAGTGAGCCCCGGACTAGCGGGATTTACAATGAGCAGTTCTTC. Protein: CAISEPRTSGIYNEQFF. V usage is TRBV10-3 and J usage is TRBJ2-1, with 12 positions matching TRBD2. V lost 2 bases, J lost 4 bases, and 6 bases stayed unmatched. CDR1 is ENHRY, CDR2 SYGVKD, per germline. The CDR3 runs 17 residues.

The chain has TRBV5-6 and TRBJ2-7; TRBD1 agrees at 7 bases. Germline CDR1 SGHDT, CDR2 YYEEEE. With 4 bases clipped from V and 2 bases from J, the junction kept 9 bases outside the gene matches. This CDR3 has 15 residues. CDR3 coding DNA: TGTGCCAGCAGCCCCGAAGGGACAGTTACCTACGAGCAGTACTTC. Its translation is CASSPEGTVTYEQYF.

This clonotype was counted many times. The chain couples TRBV3-1 to TRBJ2-1; 11 bases are a match to TRBD2. Germline CDR1 and CDR2: LGHDT and YNNKEL (reference sequence). V was clipped by 2 bases and J by 13 bases; unmatched bases: 7. The CDR3 length is 14 residues. As DNA, the CDR3 is TGTGCCAGCAGCCAAATGGGGACTAGCGGAGATCAGTTCTTC. Its translation: CASSQMGTSGDQFF.

The gene calls are TRBV10-3 and TRBJ2-3; 13 bases map to TRBD2. The CDR3 covers 17 residues. Germline CDR1 reads ENHRY; CDR2 reads SYGVKD. The J segment lost 0 bases and the V segment lost 3 bases, leaving 3 bases of the junction unmatched. Here the CDR3 DNA reads TGTGCCATCAGTGAACCGGGACTAGCGGGAAGCACAGATACGCAGTATTTT. This sequence encodes CAISEPGLAGSTDTQYF.

This chain connects TRBV20-1 to TRBJ2-1; D could derive from TRBD1 or TRBD2 (5 bases each). Per the germline V gene, CDR1 is DFQATT and CDR2 is SNEGSKA (reference sequence). V lost 3 bases and J 8 bases, leaving 11 bases between the germline ends. The length of the CDR3 is 12 residues. The CDR3 DNA reads as TGCAGTGCTAGCAGGGACGACTATGAGCAGTTCTTC. It encodes CSASRDDYEQFF.

This chain uses TRBV20-1 with TRBJ2-7; 8 bases align to TRBD1. Germline assignment: CDR1 DFQATT and CDR2 SNEGSKA (reference sequence). Trimming removed 3 bases from V and 3 bases from J; junction bases left unmatched: 7. This CDR3 is built from 14 residues. The DNA of the CDR3 is TGCAGTGCTAGTCAGGCAGGGGGCTACTACGAGCAGTACGTC. Amino acids: CSASQAGGYYEQYV.

The chain is built from TRBV5-1 and TRBJ2-1, with 7 bases aligning to TRBD2. Germline CDR1 and CDR2: SGHRS and YFSETQ. This CDR3 region has 15 residues. The V and J ends lost 3 bases and 6 bases, in that order; junction bases with no gene match: 9. The CDR3 DNA reads TGCGCCAGCAGCTCCGGGACTATCCGGTCCAATGAGCAGTTCTTC. This encodes CASSSGTIRSNEQFF.

This CDR3 is CASSLARLAVRGTQYF. The CDR3 region has the DNA TGTGCCAGCAGCTTGGCTAGACTAGCGGTGCGGGGTACGCAGTATTTT. The rearrangement joins TRBV7-8 to TRBJ2-3, with 9 bases identical to TRBD2. Trimming removed 3 bases from V and 8 bases from J; junction bases left unmatched: 12. The CDR3 is 16 amino acids. The germline V gene encodes CDR1 SGHVS and CDR2 FQNEAQ.

The sample holds one count of this clonotype. The V and J genes are TRBV7-8 and TRBJ2-3, with TRBD2 as a possible D gene (7 bases). From germline, CDR1 is SGHVS and CDR2 FQNEAQ. This CDR3 contains 16 residues. V was shortened by 5 bases and J by 0 bases, with 15 bases between the two germline ends. CDR3 nucleotides: TGTGCCAGCAGCGGGCGCGGGGGCAGCAGCACAGATACGCAGTATTTT. Translation gives CASSGRGGSSTDTQYF.

This clonotype showed up many times. The gene calls are TRBV7-9 and TRBJ2-6, with 7 bases matching TRBD1. The length of the CDR3 is 20 residues. The ends lost 5 bases at V and 0 bases at J; junction bases unmatched: 16. Looked up from germline, CDR1 is SEHNR and CDR2 is FQNEAQ (reference sequence). CDR3 DNA: TGTGCCAGCAGCACGAAAACCCCGGGACAGTATGACTCTGGGGCCAACGTCCTGACTTTC. It yields the protein CASSTKTPGQYDSGANVLTF. Looking up the rest from reference TRBV7-9 and TRBJ2-6 gives the full variable domain: DTGVSQNPRHKITKRGQNVTFRCDPISEHNRLYWYRQTLGQGPEFLTYFQNEAQLEKSRLLSDRFSAERPKGSFSTLEIQRTEQGDSAMYLCASSTKTPGQYDSGANVLTFGAGSRLTVL.

There are many counts of this clonotype. The junction shows a germline mismatch at one end, possibly a read error. The chain uses TRBV2 and TRBJ1-1, with TRBD1 as a possible D gene (6 bases). Per germline, CDR1 SNHLY and CDR2 FYNNEI. The CDR3 totals 15 residues. The CDR3 bases are TGTGCCAGCAGCGAAGTACCACAGGGAGGCACTGAAGCTTTCTTT. Amino acid sequence: CASSEVPQGGTEAFF. Complete variable domain (other parts from reference TRBV2 and TRBJ1-1): EPEVTQTPSHQVTQMGQEVILRCVPISNHLYFYWYRQILGQKVEFLVSFYNNEISEKSEIFDDQFSVERPDGSNFTLKIRSTKLEDSAMYFCASSEVPQGGTEAFFGQGTRLTVV.

There are a few counts of this clonotype. The chain has TRBV9 and TRBJ1-5, with 10 bases that match TRBD1. Looked up from germline, CDR1 is SGDLS and CDR2 is YYNGEE. The CDR3 loop spans 14 amino acids. With 3 bases clipped from V and 5 bases from J, the junction kept 2 bases outside the gene matches. The CDR3 reads CASSETGGDQPQHF. The DNA of the CDR3 is TGTGCCAGCAGCGAGACAGGGGGCGATCAGCCCCAGCATTTT.

This clonotype was seen at least ten times. CDR3 sequence (DNA): TGTGCCAGCAGCACTCCTATCTCCTACGAGCAGTACTTC. Amino acid sequence: CASSTPISYEQYF. The V and J genes are TRBV12-3 or TRBV12-4 and TRBJ2-7; D ambiguous. The V gene lost 6 bases and the J gene lost 0 bases, with 9 bases spanning the gap. The CDR3 is made up of 13 amino acids.

The rearrangement links TRBV7-2 to TRBJ1-6, with 7 bases fitting TRBD1. Germline V CDR1 and CDR2: SGHTA, FQGNSA. The CDR3 consists of 15 residues. Trimming took 3 bases from V and 10 from J; bases not matched to a gene: 9. In DNA form, the CDR3 reads TGTGCCAGCAGCTTGTACGAGGGGGCAGGCTCACCCCTCCACTTT. Its translation: CASSLYEGAGSPLHF.

This clonotype was seen more than once but under ten times. CDR3 nucleotide sequence: TGTGCCAGCAATTTATCAACCAAAAACATTCAGTACTTC. Amino acid sequence: CASNLSTKNIQYF. The V and J genes are TRBV2 and TRBJ2-4; D ambiguous. Germline V CDR1 and CDR2: SNHLY, FYNNEI. The CDR3 runs 13 residues. Trimming pared 7 bases from V and 2 bases from J, leaving 9 bases between. The complete variable domain, with remaining parts taken from reference TRBV2 and TRBJ2-4, reads EPEVTQTPSHQVTQMGQEVILRCVPISNHLYFYWYRQILGQKVEFLVSFYNNEISEKSEIFDDQFSVERPDGSNFTLKIRSTKLEDSAMYFCASNLSTKNIQYFGAGTRLSVL.

V and J are TRBV20-1 and TRBJ2-5; 7 nucleotides match TRBD1. The CDR3 is 13 amino acids. Losses at the gene ends were 6 bases for V and 1 base for J; bases not matched to a gene: 5. From germline, CDR1 is DFQATT and CDR2 SNEGSKA (reference sequence). The CDR3 sequence is CSATGTVQETQYF. DNA for the CDR3: TGCAGTGCAACTGGGACAGTCCAAGAGACCCAGTACTTC.

This clonotype turned up a few times. The chain has TRBV27 and TRBJ2-2, with 11 bases aligning to TRBD1. The germline V gene has CDR1 MNHEY and CDR2 SMNVEV (reference sequence). The V gene end was trimmed by 5 bases and the J gene end by 4 bases; junction bases not matched to a gene: 6. This CDR3 has 16 amino acids. CDR3 DNA sequence: TGTGCCAGCAGTACCTGGACAGGGGGCTTCACCGGGGAGCTGTTTTTT. Amino acids: CASSTWTGGFTGELFF.

This chain links TRBV7-2 with TRBJ2-7; D is possibly TRBD2 (6 bases). The V and J ends lost 3 bases and 3 bases respectively, with 12 bases between them. The germline CDR1 and CDR2 sequences are SGHTA and FQGNSA. CDR3 size: 14 residues. The CDR3 sequence is CASSFSGGNYEQYF. CDR3 in DNA: TGTGCCAGCAGCTTTAGCGGAGGCAACTACGAGCAGTACTTC.

This clonotype turned up a few times. V usage is TRBV27 and J usage is TRBJ2-1; the D is unclear. Germline CDR1 reads MNHEY; CDR2 reads SMNVEV (reference sequence). CDR3 length: 13 residues. The V gene lost 3 bases and the J gene lost 5 bases, with 8 bases spanning the gap. CDR3 sequence: CASSLRFHNEQFF. The CDR3 nucleotides are TGTGCCAGCAGTTTGCGATTTCACAATGAGCAGTTCTTC.

This clonotype has a handful of counts. CDR3 bases: TGTGCCAGCAGTCGACGGACTAGCGCCAACACCGGGGAGCTGTTTTTT. Translating it yields CASSRRTSANTGELFF. The rearrangement joins TRBV12-3 or TRBV12-4 to TRBJ2-2; 9 bases agree with TRBD2. The CDR3 totals 16 residues. The V and J ends lost 5 bases and 2 bases, in that order; junction bases with no gene match: 6.

This clonotype was seen a few times. This chain connects TRBV30 to TRBJ2-1; TRBD2 might be the D (6 bases). CDR1 and CDR2 (germline): GTSNPN, SVGIG (reference sequence). CDR3 length: 11 residues. V was clipped by 2 bases and J by 9 bases, with 8 bases between them. Here the CDR3 DNA reads TGTGCCTGGAGTATGGGGGGTGAGCAGTTCTTC. This codes for CAWSMGGEQFF.

This clonotype was seen a single time. V and J are TRBV18 and TRBJ1-5; the match to TRBD1 covers 8 bases. Trimming cost V 4 bases and J 3 bases; bases outside gene matches: 8. The germline CDR1 and CDR2 sequences are KGHSH and LQKENI. CDR3 length: 16 residues. CDR3: CASSLGTGATNQPQHF. The CDR3, as DNA: TGTGCCAGCTCACTCGGGACAGGAGCGACCAATCAGCCCCAGCATTTT. Complete variable domain (other parts from reference TRBV18 and TRBJ1-5): NAGVMQNPRHLVRRRGQEARLRCSPMKGHSHVYWYRQLPEEGLKFMVYLQKENIIDESGMPKERFSAEFPKEGPSILRIQQVVRGDSAAYFCASSLGTGATNQPQHFGDGTRLSIL.

V gene TRBV19 combines with J gene TRBJ1-3; no definite D call. The V end lost 3 bases, the J end lost 4 bases, and 4 bases lay between the germline ends. CDR3 length: 12 amino acids. The germline CDR1 and CDR2 sequences are LNHDA and SQIVND (reference sequence). CDR3 loop: CASSMTGNTIYF. CDR3 nucleotide sequence: TGTGCCAGTAGTATGACCGGAAACACCATATATTTT. The whole variable domain, remainder taken from reference TRBV19 and TRBJ1-3, is DGGITQSPKYLFRKEGQNVTLSCEQNLNHDAMYWYRQDPGQGLRLIYYSQIVNDFQKGDIAEGYSVSREKKESFPLTVTSAQKNPTAFYLCASSMTGNTIYFGEGSWLTVV.